Following are 10 T cell receptor beta chains from one sample sequenced in a study of T-cell memory formation after mild COVID-19. MiXCR, run by TCRdb on the 5' RACE reads, gives a single entry per CDR3 protein. Here the sample spans 400,000 to 500,000 distinct CDR3 sequences, over 15% being singletons. Sequenced sample: PBMCs or a T cell subset sorted from them (not recorded which). These receptors all come from a man younger than 30 who had mild COVID-19 (a few samples of this study predate the infection). Cell type and time point are not known.

J is TRBJ2-3 and V is TRBV12-3 or TRBV12-4; D is ambiguous. Trimming took 7 bases from V and 0 from J, leaving 14 bases between them. CDR3 size: 15 residues. This chain's CDR3 is CASKPMLTSTDTQYF. CDR3 coding DNA: TGTGCCAGCAAACCCATGCTGACAAGCACAGATACGCAGTATTTT.

The sample holds a few counts of this clonotype. The chain is built from TRBV6-5 and TRBJ2-5, with a tentative D call TRBD1 (6 bases). Germline CDR1 reads MNHEY; CDR2 reads SVGAGI. Trimming took 2 bases from V and 5 from J, leaving 12 bases between them. CDR3 length equals 14 residues. CDR3 DNA: TGTGCCAGCAGTTACGGGGGCGTTCGGGAGACCCAGTACTTC. This translates into CASSYGGVRETQYF.

This chain uses TRBV29-1 with TRBJ2-5; 7 nucleotides align to TRBD2. The ends lost 0 bases at V and 2 bases at J; junction bases unmatched: 3. CDR3 length: 14 amino acids. Germline CDR1 SQVTM, CDR2 ANQGSEA. CDR3 residues: CSVEEAGVQETQYF. CDR3 DNA sequence: TGCAGCGTTGAAGAGGCGGGGGTACAAGAGACCCAGTACTTC. The complete variable domain, with remaining parts taken from reference TRBV29-1 and TRBJ2-5, reads SAVISQKPSRDICQRGTSLTIQCQVDSQVTMMFWYRQQPGQSLTLIATANQGSEATYESGFVIDKFPISRPNLTFSTLTVSNMSPEDSSIYLCSVEEAGVQETQYFGPGTRLLVL.

V and J are TRBV24-1 and TRBJ2-5; 8 bases match TRBD2. The CDR3 spans 17 residues. Per germline, CDR1 KGHDR and CDR2 SFDVKD. The junction had 9 bases not matched to a gene; V was cut back by 0 bases and J by 4 bases. The CDR3 DNA reads TGTGCCACCAGTGATTTGCGCGGCGGGGGGCCGGGAGAGACCCAGTACTTC. This codes for CATSDLRGGGPGETQYF.

The chain is built from TRBV5-1 and TRBJ1-6; tentative D call: TRBD1 (5 bases). V was cut by 4 bases and J by 9 bases, with 8 bases left in between. This CDR3 region has 12 residues. The germline CDR1 and CDR2 sequences are SGHRS and YFSETQ. CDR3 in amino acids: CASSPGGSPLHF. The CDR3 DNA follows: TGCGCCAGCAGCCCGGGGGGTTCACCCCTCCACTTT.

This chain joins TRBV10-3 and TRBJ2-5; tentative D call: TRBD2 (5 bases). The CDR3 is made up of 17 amino acids. Germline values: CDR1 ENHRY, CDR2 SYGVKD. V lost 0 bases to trimming and J lost 5 bases, with 19 bases between them. DNA of the CDR3: TGTGCCATCAGTGAGTCGAAGGACGGAGGTTATAGGGAGACCCAGTACTTC. It translates to CAISESKDGGYRETQYF.

This clonotype turned up a few times. This chain joins TRBV5-6 and TRBJ2-1; 8 bases fit TRBD2. V was clipped by 0 bases and J by 16 bases; unmatched bases: 6. Germline loops: CDR1 SGHDT, CDR2 YYEEEE. CDR3 size: 12 residues. In DNA, the CDR3 is TGTGCCAGCAGCTTGGTTGCGGGGGGTCGATTCTTC. This gives the protein CASSLVAGGRFF.

This chain uses TRBV4-3 with TRBJ2-1; D is unclear. The CDR3 runs 17 residues. Trimming removed 0 bases from V and 5 bases from J, with 17 bases in between. CDR1 is LGHNA and CDR2 is YSLEER in the germline V gene. CDR3 sequence: CASSQEVSPNRDNEQFF. In DNA, the CDR3 is TGCGCCAGCAGCCAAGAAGTTTCGCCAAACCGAGACAATGAGCAGTTCTTC.

This clonotype was counted between two and nine times. V and J are TRBV10-1 and TRBJ2-7; 9 nucleotides line up with TRBD1. The CDR3 spans 14 residues. CDR1 WNHNN and CDR2 SYGVQD come from the germline V gene (reference sequence). J gave up 5 bases and V 4 bases, and 6 bases lay outside the gene matches. Written as DNA, the CDR3 is TGCGCCAGCAGTGCGGGACAGGGAAGAGACGAGCAGTACTTC. This translates into CASSAGQGRDEQYF.

The chain employs TRBV20-1 and TRBJ1-5; D remains unclear. The CDR3 runs 15 residues. V was trimmed by 1 base and J by 0 bases, leaving 10 bases between them. The germline CDR1 and CDR2 sequences are DFQATT and SNEGSKA (reference sequence). The CDR3 protein is CSARGAAISNQPQHF. DNA of the CDR3: TGCAGTGCTAGAGGTGCGGCCATTAGCAATCAGCCCCAGCATTTT.